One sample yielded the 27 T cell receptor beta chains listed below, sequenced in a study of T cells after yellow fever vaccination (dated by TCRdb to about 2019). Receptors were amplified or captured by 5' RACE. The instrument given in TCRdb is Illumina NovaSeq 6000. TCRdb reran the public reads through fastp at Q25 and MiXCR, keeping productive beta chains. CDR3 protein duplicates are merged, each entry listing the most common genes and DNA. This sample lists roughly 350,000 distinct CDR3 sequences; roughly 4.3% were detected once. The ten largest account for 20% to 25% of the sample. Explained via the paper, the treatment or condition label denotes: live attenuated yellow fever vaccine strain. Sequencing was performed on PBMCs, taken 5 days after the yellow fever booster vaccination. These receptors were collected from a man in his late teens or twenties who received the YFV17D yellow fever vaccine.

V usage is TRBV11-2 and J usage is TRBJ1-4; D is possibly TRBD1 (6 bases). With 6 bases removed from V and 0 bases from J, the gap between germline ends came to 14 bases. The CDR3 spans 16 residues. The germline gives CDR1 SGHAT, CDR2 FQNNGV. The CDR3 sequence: CASRQGSSATNEKLFF. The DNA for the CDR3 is TGTGCCAGCAGACAGGGATCCAGCGCAACTAATGAAAAACTGTTTTTT.

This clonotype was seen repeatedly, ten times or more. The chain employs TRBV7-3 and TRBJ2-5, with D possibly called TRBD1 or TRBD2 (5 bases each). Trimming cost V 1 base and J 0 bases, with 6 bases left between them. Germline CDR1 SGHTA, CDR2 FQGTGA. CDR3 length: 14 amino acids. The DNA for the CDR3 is TGTGCCAGCAGCTTAATGGGGGACCAAGAGACCCAGTACTTC. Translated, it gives CASSLMGDQETQYF.

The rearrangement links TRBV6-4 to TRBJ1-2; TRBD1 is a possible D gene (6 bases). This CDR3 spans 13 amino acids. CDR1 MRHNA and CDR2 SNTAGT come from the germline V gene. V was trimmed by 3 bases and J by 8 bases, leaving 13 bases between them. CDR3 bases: TGTGCCAGCAGTGAAACACAGGGTTCCGGCTACACCTTC. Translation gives CASSETQGSGYTF.

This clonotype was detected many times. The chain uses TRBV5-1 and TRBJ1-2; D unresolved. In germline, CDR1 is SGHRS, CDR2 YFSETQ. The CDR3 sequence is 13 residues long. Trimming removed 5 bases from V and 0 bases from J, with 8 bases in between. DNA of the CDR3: TGCGCCAGCAGTGACTTAGCTAACTATGGCTACACCTTC. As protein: CASSDLANYGYTF.

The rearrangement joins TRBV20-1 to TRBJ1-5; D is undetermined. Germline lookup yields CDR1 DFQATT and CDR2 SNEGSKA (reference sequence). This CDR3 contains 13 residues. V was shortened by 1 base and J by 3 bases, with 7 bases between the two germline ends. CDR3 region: CSARGSPNQPQHF. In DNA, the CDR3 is TGCAGTGCTAGAGGAAGCCCCAATCAGCCCCAGCATTTT.

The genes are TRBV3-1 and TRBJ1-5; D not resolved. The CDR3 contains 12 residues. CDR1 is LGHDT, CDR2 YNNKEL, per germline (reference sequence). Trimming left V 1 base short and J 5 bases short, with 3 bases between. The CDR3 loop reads CASSQGYQPQHF. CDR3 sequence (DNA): TGTGCCAGCAGCCAAGGTTATCAGCCCCAGCATTTT.

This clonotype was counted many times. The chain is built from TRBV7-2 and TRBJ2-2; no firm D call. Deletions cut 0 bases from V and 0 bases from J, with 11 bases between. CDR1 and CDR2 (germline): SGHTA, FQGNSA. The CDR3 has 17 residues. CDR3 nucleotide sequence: TGTGCCAGCAGCTTAGCTGCAGGCTTTCCGAACACCGGGGAGCTGTTTTTT. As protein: CASSLAAGFPNTGELFF.

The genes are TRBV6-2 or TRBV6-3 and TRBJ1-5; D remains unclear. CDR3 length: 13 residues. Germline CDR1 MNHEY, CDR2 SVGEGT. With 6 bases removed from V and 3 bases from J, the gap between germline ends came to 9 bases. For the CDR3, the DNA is TGTGCCAGCAGGTGGACCCTCAATCAGCCCCAGCATTTT. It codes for CASRWTLNQPQHF.

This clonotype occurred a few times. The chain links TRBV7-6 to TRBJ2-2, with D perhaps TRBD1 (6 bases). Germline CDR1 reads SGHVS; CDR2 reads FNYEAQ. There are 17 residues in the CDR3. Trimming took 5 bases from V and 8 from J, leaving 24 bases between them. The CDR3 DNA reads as TGTGCCAGCAGCACTCCCGGTGGGGCCTCTGGGACAGGGGAGCTGTTTTTT. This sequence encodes CASSTPGGASGTGELFF.

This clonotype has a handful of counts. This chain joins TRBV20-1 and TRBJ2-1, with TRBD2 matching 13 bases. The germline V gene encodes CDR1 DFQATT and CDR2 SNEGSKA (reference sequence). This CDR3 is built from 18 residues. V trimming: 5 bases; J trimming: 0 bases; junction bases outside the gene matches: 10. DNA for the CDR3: TGCAGTGCTTTGGCCGGGACTAGCGGGGTTAGCTCCTACAATGAGCAGTTCTTC. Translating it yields CSALAGTSGVSSYNEQFF.

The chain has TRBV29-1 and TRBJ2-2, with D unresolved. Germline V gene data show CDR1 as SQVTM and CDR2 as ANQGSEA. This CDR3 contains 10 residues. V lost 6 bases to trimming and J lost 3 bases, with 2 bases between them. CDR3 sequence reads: CSVDTGELFF. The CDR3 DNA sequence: TGCAGCGTGGACACCGGGGAGCTGTTTTTT.

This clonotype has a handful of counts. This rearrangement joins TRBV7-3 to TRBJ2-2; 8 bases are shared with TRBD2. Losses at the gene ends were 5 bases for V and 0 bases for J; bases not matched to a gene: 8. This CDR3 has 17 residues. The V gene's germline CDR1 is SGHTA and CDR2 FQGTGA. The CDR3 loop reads CASSISGEHANTGELFF. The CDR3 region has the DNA TGTGCCAGCAGCATTAGCGGGGAACACGCGAACACCGGGGAGCTGTTTTTT. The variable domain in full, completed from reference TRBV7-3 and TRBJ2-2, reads GAGVSQTPSNKVTEKGKYVELRCDPISGHTALYWYRQSLGQGPEFLIYFQGTGAADDSGLPNDRFFAVRPEGSVSTLKIQRTERGDSAVYLCASSISGEHANTGELFFGEGSRLTVL.

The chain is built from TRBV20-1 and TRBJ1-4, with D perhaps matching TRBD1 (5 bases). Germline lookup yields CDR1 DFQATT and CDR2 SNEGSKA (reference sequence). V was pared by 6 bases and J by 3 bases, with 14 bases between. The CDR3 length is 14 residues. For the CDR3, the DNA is TGCAGTGCCCGGGCGGGGGGAGCTAATGAAAAACTGTTTTTT. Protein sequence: CSARAGGANEKLFF.

The CDR3 here is CAIRGTGLAAYEQYF. The CDR3 coding sequence is TGTGCCATCAGAGGAACAGGATTAGCCGCCTACGAGCAGTACTTC. The chain recombines TRBV10-3 with TRBJ2-7; possibly TRBD1 for D (5 bases). This CDR3 has 15 amino acids. The germline V and J ends were trimmed by 6 bases and 2 bases, with 17 bases remaining between them. The germline gives CDR1 ENHRY, CDR2 SYGVKD.

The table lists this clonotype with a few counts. In DNA, the CDR3 is TGTGCCAGCAGCCGCCCTGGGGATGAGCAGTTCTTC. Residues: CASSRPGDEQFF. The J gene is TRBJ2-1, the V gene TRBV7-3; D remains ambiguous. CDR3 length: 12 amino acids. The germline gives CDR1 SGHTA, CDR2 FQGTGA. With 5 bases removed from V and 8 bases from J, the gap between germline ends came to 10 bases.

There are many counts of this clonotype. CDR3 nucleotide sequence: TGTGCCAGCAGTTTGGGACAGGGGTATTCACCCCTCCACTTT. Protein sequence: CASSLGQGYSPLHF. This chain links TRBV27 with TRBJ1-6, with TRBD1 matching 10 bases. The CDR3 covers 14 residues. Germline assignment: CDR1 MNHEY and CDR2 SMNVEV (reference sequence). After removal of 3 bases from V and 8 bases from J, the junction contained 1 base not matched to a gene.

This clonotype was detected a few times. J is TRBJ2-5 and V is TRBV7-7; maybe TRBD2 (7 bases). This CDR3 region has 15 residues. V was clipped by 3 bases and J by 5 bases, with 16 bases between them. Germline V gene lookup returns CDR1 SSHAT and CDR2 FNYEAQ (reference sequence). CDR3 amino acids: CASSFTGGAGETQYF. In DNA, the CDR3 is TGTGCCAGCAGCTTCACTGGGGGGGCGGGGGAGACCCAGTACTTC.

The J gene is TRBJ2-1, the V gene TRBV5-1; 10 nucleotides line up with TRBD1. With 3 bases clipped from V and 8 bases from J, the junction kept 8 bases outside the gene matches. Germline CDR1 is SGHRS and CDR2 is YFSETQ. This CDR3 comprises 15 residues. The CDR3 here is CASSWRDRGVDEQFF. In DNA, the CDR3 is TGCGCCAGCAGCTGGAGGGACAGGGGCGTGGATGAGCAGTTCTTC.

CDR3 DNA: TGTGCCAGCAGTACAAATCGTCAGCCCCAGCATTTT. It is translated as CASSTNRQPQHF. The V gene is TRBV12-3 or TRBV12-4, the J gene TRBJ1-5, with D uncertain. V was pared by 5 bases and J by 6 bases, with 8 bases between. This CDR3 contains 12 residues.

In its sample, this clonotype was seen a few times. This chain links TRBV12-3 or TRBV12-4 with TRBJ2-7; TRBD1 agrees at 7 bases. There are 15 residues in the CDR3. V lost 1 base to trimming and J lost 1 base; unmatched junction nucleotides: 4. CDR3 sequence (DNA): TGTGCCAGCAGTTTAGGCAGGGGGTTTTCCTACGAGCAGTACTTC. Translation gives CASSLGRGFSYEQYF.

CDR3 loop: CASSSFGAPSGDEQYV. The DNA of the CDR3 is TGTGCCAGCAGTTCGTTTGGTGCTCCCTCGGGGGACGAGCAGTACGTC. The chain has TRBV6-2 or TRBV6-3 and TRBJ2-7, with D perhaps matching TRBD2 (6 bases). The CDR3 covers 16 residues. The V and J ends lost 4 bases and 5 bases respectively, with 21 bases between them. Germline V gene data show CDR1 as MNHEY and CDR2 as SVGEGT.

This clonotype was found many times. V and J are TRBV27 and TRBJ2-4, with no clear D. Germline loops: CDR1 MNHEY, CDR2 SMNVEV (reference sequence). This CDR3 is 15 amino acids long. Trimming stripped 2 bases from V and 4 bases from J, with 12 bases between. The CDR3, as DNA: TGTGCCAGCAGTTTAAGCCAGGCGATTAAAAACATTCAGTACTTC. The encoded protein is CASSLSQAIKNIQYF.

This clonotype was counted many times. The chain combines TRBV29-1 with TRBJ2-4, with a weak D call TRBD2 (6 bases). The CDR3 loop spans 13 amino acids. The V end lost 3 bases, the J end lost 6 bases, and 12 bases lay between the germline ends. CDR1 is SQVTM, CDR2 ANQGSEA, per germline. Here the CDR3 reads CSVEAGTPNIQYF. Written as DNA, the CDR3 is TGCAGCGTTGAGGCGGGGACCCCAAACATTCAGTACTTC. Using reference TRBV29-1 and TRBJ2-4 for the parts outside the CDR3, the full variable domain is SAVISQKPSRDICQRGTSLTIQCQVDSQVTMMFWYRQQPGQSLTLIATANQGSEATYESGFVIDKFPISRPNLTFSTLTVSNMSPEDSSIYLCSVEAGTPNIQYFGAGTRLSVL.

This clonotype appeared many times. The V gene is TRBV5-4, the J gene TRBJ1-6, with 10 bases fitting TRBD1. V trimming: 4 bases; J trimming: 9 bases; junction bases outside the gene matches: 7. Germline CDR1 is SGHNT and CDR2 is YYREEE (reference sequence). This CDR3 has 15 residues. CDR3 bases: TGTGCCAGCAGCGTTGGGTGGGACAGGGGTTCACCCCTCCACTTT. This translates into CASSVGWDRGSPLHF. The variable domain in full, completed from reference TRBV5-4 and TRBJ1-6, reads ETGVTQSPTHLIKTRGQQVTLRCSSQSGHNTVSWYQQALGQGPQFIFQYYREEENGRGNFPPRFSGLQFPNYSSELNVNALELDDSALYLCASSVGWDRGSPLHFGNGTRLTVT.

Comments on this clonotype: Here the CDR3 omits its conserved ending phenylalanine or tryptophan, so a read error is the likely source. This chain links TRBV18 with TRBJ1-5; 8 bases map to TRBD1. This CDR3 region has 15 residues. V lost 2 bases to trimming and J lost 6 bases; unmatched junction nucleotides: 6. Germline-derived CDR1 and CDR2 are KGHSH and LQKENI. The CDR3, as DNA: TGTGCCAGCTCACCATTAGGGCAGGGGGCTCAGCCCCAGCATATT. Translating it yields CASSPLGQGAQPQHI.

The CDR3 nucleotides read TGTGCCAGCAGCGCTCACCTAGCGGATACGCAGTATTTT. Encoded protein: CASSAHLADTQYF. The rearrangement links TRBV5-5 to TRBJ2-3, with D possibly matching TRBD2 (6 bases). The CDR3 runs 13 residues. The germline V gene encodes CDR1 SGHKS and CDR2 YYEKEE (reference sequence). V shed 4 bases and J shed 6 bases, with 12 bases lying between them. Full variable domain (outside the CDR3, taken from reference TRBV5-5 and TRBJ2-3): DAGVTQSPTHLIKTRGQQVTLRCSPISGHKSVSWYQQVLGQGPQFIFQYYEKEERGRGNFPDRFSARQFPNYSSELNVNALLLGDSALYLCASSAHLADTQYFGPGTRLTVL.

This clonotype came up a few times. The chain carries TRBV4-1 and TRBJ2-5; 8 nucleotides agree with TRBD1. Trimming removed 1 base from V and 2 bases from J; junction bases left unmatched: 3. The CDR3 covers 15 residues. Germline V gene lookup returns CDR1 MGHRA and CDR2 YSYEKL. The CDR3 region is CASSQGDRGQETQYF. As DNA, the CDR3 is TGCGCCAGCAGCCAAGGCGACAGGGGACAAGAGACCCAGTACTTC.